This is a list of T cell receptor beta chains from one sample in a study of vaccination effects on CD4 cells after COVID-19. Sequenced by immunoSEQ multiplex PCR; TCRdb stores in-frame clones only, minus some. The sample lists approximately 74,000 clones; over 65% were seen once. No antigens are known for them. Sequencing was performed on CD4+ T cells from PBMCs cultured without peptide, taken after COVID-19 vaccination. These receptors were collected from a human donor who received a COVID-19 vaccine. Both conserved end residues are part of each CDR3.

j_call	v_call	cdr3_aa
TRBJ2-1	TRBV5-1	CASSLQADNNEQFF
TRBJ1-2	TRBV5-1	CASSLDVGGRLGYTF
TRBJ1-5	TRBV28	CASSSPEGQPQHF
TRBJ1-4	TRBV7-9	CASSPVQGAIEKLFF
TRBJ2-2	TRBV5-1	CASSVGTPGTGELFF
TRBJ1-4	TRBV29-1	CSAVGGTWEKLFF
TRBJ1-5	TRBV29-1	CSVVVGAQDQPQHF
TRBJ2-1	TRBV7-6	CASRPGTSGYNEQFF
TRBJ1-2	TRBV24-1	CATATGDNYGYTF
TRBJ2-5	TRBV11-2	CASSLRRQGANQETQYF
TRBJ1-1	TRBV19	CASREGLMNTEAFF
TRBJ1-4	TRBV7-9	CASSLTQGPNEKLFF
TRBJ1-6	TRBV12-3/TRBV12-4	CASSQGDNSPLHF
TRBJ1-5	TRBV27	CASSPHRGGNQPQHF
TRBJ2-1	TRBV7-9	CASSTASGFAYNEQFF
TRBJ1-5	TRBV6-6	CASAGTVLSNQPQHF
TRBJ2-1	TRBV28	CVTSRNGQGNNEQFF
TRBJ2-5	TRBV4-1	CASSQLGARDREGETQYF
TRBJ1-5	TRBV6-1	CASSEAGINQPQHF
TRBJ1-1	TRBV9	CASGPRNTEAFF
TRBJ1-1	TRBV4-1	CASSQRPGGAAMNTEAFF
TRBJ2-3	TRBV11-2	CASSPSLGLAVRTDTQYF
TRBJ2-6	TRBV2	CASGGDRSSGANVLTF
TRBJ1-1	TRBV28	CASGNFRDTEAFF
TRBJ2-3	TRBV30	CAWSWDPGDSTDTQYF
TRBJ2-5	TRBV19	CASSMGDPNRWTQYF
TRBJ2-1	TRBV18	CASSLQGSGNEQFF
TRBJ1-1	TRBV7-3	CASSPTGAYTEAFF